These 2 T cell receptor beta chains share one sample of origin, sequenced in a study of OX40 agonist ivuxolimab in advanced cancers. Method: immunoSEQ multiplex PCR; TCRdb's copy keeps in-frame clones and lacks some. This repertoire shows some 150,000 clones, around 93% found once; its top ten account for more than 1%. Sample: CD4+ or CD8+ T cells sorted from blood, taken in a trial of the OX40 agonist ivuxolimab. The origin of the receptors is an adult with an advanced solid tumor such as melanoma, head and neck, liver or kidney cancer.

The chain carries TRBV7-2 and TRBJ2-3; TRBD2 matches at 8 bases. V shed 5 bases and J 0 bases; nucleotides not matched to a gene: 10. Germline assignment: CDR1 SGHTA and CDR2 FQGNSA. CDR3 length: 17 residues. This CDR3 is CASSPGAGGPSTDTQYF. In DNA, the CDR3 is TGTGCCAGCAGCCCGGGGGCGGGGGGCCCGAGCACAGATACGCAGTATTTT.

The chain uses TRBV10-1 and TRBJ2-2, with TRBD1 identical over 9 bases. This CDR3 has 15 residues. J lost 7 bases, V lost 6 bases, and 9 bases had no gene match. Germline assignment: CDR1 WNHNN and CDR2 SYGVQD (reference sequence). CDR3 in amino acids: CASSPGQGGNGELFF. Written as DNA, the CDR3 is TGCGCCAGCAGCCCGGGACAGGGAGGTAACGGGGAGCTGTTTTTT.